This TCR beta chain was found in a study of cytomegalovirus exposure and HLA in healthy donors. Both 60 Vbeta primers and 13 Jbeta primers went into the PCR. Clones were read by immunoSEQ multiplex PCR, and TCRdb kept only the in-frame ones, dropping some. The sample lists over 55,000 clones; 75% to 90% were seen once. V was pared by 3 bases and J by 4 bases, with 5 bases of the junction left unmatched. The CDR3 consists of 14 residues. Germline values: CDR1 SGHTA, CDR2 FQGNSA. Sequencing was done on a sample of PBMCs. The TCR comes from a woman aged 30 to 39 in good health and CMV-seropositive. The chain is built from TRBV7-2 and TRBJ2-5; 7 nucleotides align to TRBD2. As DNA, the CDR3 is TGTGCCAGCAGCTTTGGCGGGAGAGGAGAGACCCAGTACTTC. It encodes CASSFGGRGETQYF.